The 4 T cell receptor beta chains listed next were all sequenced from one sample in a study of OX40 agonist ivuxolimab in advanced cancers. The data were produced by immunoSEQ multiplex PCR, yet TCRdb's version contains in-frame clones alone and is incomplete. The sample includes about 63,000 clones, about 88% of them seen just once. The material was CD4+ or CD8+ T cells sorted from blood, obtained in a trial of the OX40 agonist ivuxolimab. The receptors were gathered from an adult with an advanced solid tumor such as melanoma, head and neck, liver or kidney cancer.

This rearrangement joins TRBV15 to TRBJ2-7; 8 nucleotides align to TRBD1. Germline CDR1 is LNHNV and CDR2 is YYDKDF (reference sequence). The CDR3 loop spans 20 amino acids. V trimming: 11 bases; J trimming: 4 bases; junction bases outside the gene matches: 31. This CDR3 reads CAPLSPSPGQARTMLYEQYF. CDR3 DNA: TGTGCCCCCTTGAGCCCATCCCCGGGACAGGCGAGGACGATGTTATACGAGCAGTACTTC.

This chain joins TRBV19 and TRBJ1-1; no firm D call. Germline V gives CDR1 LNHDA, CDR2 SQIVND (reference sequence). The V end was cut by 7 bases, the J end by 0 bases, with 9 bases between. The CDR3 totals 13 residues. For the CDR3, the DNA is TGTGCCAGTACTTCAGGACTGAACACTGAAGCTTTCTTT. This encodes CASTSGLNTEAFF.

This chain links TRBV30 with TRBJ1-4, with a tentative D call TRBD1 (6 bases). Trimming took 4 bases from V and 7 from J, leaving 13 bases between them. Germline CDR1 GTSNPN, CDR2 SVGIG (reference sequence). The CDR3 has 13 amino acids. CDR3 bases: TGTGCCTGGACTCAACAGGGTGGTGAAAAACTGTTTTTT. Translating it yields CAWTQQGGEKLFF.

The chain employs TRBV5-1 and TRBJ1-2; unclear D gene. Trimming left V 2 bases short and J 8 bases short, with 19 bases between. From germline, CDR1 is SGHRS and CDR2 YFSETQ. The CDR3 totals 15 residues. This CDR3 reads CASSLESGPGRGYTF. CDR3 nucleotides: TGCGCCAGCAGCTTAGAATCCGGGCCGGGGAGAGGCTACACCTTC. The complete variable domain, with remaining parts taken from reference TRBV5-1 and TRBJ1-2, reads KAGVTQTPRYLIKTRGQQVTLSCSPISGHRSVSWYQQTPGQGLQFLFEYFSETQRNKGNFPGRFSGRQFSNSRSEMNVSTLELGDSALYLCASSLESGPGRGYTFGSGTRLTVV.